Following are 21 T cell receptor beta chains from one sample sequenced in a study of blood T cells in healthy people across ages. With a J-beta primer mix and a sample-barcoded 5' primer, a second PCR ran roughly 6 to 11 cycles. In TCRdb, the 5' RACE reads were re-called with MiXCR into one record per CDR3 protein. The data contain roughly 1.7 million distinct CDR3 sequences, about 31% of them singletons. The sequenced sample was blood. The receptors were sampled from a woman in her twenties or thirties in good health.

The chain has TRBV12-3 or TRBV12-4 and TRBJ2-1; either TRBD1 or TRBD2 may fit D (6 bases each). The CDR3 spans 15 residues. The V and J ends lost 6 bases and 3 bases respectively, with 15 bases between them. DNA for the CDR3: TGTGCCAGCAGACAGGGACTCCGCCTCTACAATGAGCAGTTCTTC. Translating it yields CASRQGLRLYNEQFF.

The chain links TRBV7-2 to TRBJ2-5; D possibly corresponds to TRBD1 (5 bases). V lost 6 bases to trimming and J lost 11 bases, with 19 bases between them. Per germline, CDR1 SGHTA and CDR2 FQGNSA. The CDR3 length is 13 residues. CDR3 sequence (DNA): TGTGCCAGCAGTCCAGGGAAGGACGATGAGCAGTACTTC. This gives the protein CASSPGKDDEQYF.

On this clonotype: In this CDR3 the conserved last residue, phenylalanine or tryptophan, is missing, so a read error is likely. The V and J genes are TRBV12-3 or TRBV12-4 and TRBJ2-4; 8 bases align to TRBD1. This CDR3 comprises 12 residues. With 10 bases clipped from V and 13 bases from J, the junction kept 12 bases outside the gene matches. The CDR3 sequence is CAITTGGGEQYV. The CDR3, as DNA: TGTGCCATAACCACAGGGGGAGGTGAGCAGTACGTC.

The rearrangement links TRBV5-4 to TRBJ2-2; unclear D gene. V lost 4 bases to trimming and J lost 0 bases, with 13 bases between them. The germline CDR1 and CDR2 sequences are SGHNT and YYREEE (reference sequence). The CDR3 has 16 amino acids. CDR3: CASSPRRVANTGELFF. The CDR3 coding sequence is TGTGCCAGCAGCCCTCGACGGGTCGCGAACACCGGGGAGCTGTTTTTT.

This clonotype was detected ten times or more. V usage is TRBV7-2 and J usage is TRBJ2-7, with D possibly TRBD2 on 6 matching bases. V shed 5 bases and J shed 3 bases, with 11 bases lying between them. This CDR3 is built from 13 residues. Germline V gives CDR1 SGHTA, CDR2 FQGNSA. CDR3 in amino acids: CASSLGLLYEQYF. As DNA, the CDR3 is TGTGCCAGCAGCCTCGGACTACTCTACGAGCAGTACTTC.

This clonotype turned up a few times. V and J are TRBV5-1 and TRBJ1-1; no firm D call. CDR3 length: 13 amino acids. Germline V gene sequence: CDR1 SGHRS, CDR2 YFSETQ. Deletions cut 7 bases from V and 1 base from J, with 11 bases between. CDR3 nucleotides: TGCGCCAGCCGCGAGGGCACGAACACTGAAGCTTTCTTT. Protein: CASREGTNTEAFF.

This clonotype was seen only a few times. V and J are TRBV7-2 and TRBJ2-3; 14 bases fit TRBD2. After removal of 4 bases from V and 5 bases from J, the junction contained 14 bases not matched to a gene. The CDR3 runs to 19 residues. Germline CDR1 reads SGHTA; CDR2 reads FQGNSA. Here the CDR3 reads CASSSSPDRLAGGRDTQYF. The DNA for the CDR3 is TGTGCCAGCAGCTCCAGTCCTGATCGACTAGCGGGAGGGCGAGATACGCAGTATTTT.

The CDR3 DNA reads TGCAGTGCCGGAGGGGCTAGGGGGCTAAGCTACACCTTC. It encodes CSAGGARGLSYTF. This sequence joins TRBV20-1 and TRBJ1-2; 7 bases agree with TRBD1. V shed 6 bases, J shed 9 bases, and the junction held 13 bases outside the gene matches. Germline V lookup: CDR1 DFQATT, CDR2 SNEGSKA (reference sequence). The CDR3 contains 13 residues.

Concerning this clonotype itself: Its ends do not fully match the called genes, so a read error is possible. V and J are TRBV20-1 and TRBJ2-3; D possibly uses TRBD1 or TRBD2 (5 bases each). The CDR3 has 12 residues. CDR1 DFQATT and CDR2 SNEGSKA come from the germline V gene (reference sequence). The CDR3 sequence: CSARGEVDTQYF. Written as DNA, the CDR3 is TGCAGTGCCAGAGGGGAAGTGGATACGCAGTATTTT.

In regard to this clonotype: Given the absence of the conserved phenylalanine or tryptophan at the CDR3 end, a read error is likely. V and J are TRBV7-9 and TRBJ2-1, with 7 bases lining up with TRBD2. The CDR3 has 14 residues. Germline V gene data show CDR1 as SEHNR and CDR2 as FQNEAQ (reference sequence). J gave up 5 bases and V 1 base, and 2 bases lay outside the gene matches. CDR3 sequence: CASSLGLADNEQFL. CDR3 bases: TGTGCCAGCAGCTTAGGGCTAGCGGACAATGAGCAGTTCTTA.

This clonotype has a handful of counts. The rearrangement joins TRBV7-8 to TRBJ1-1; 7 bases map to TRBD1. Per germline, CDR1 SGHVS and CDR2 FQNEAQ. The V and J ends lost 5 bases and 0 bases, in that order; junction bases with no gene match: 12. The CDR3 is 17 amino acids. CDR3 protein: CASSMPTGLLMNTEAFF. The DNA for the CDR3 is TGTGCCAGCAGCATGCCGACAGGGCTATTAATGAACACTGAAGCTTTCTTT.

Many counts were recorded for this clonotype. The genes are TRBV6-2 or TRBV6-3 and TRBJ2-7; 7 bases match TRBD1. The CDR3 covers 15 residues. Germline V CDR1 and CDR2: MNHEY, SVGEGT. Trimming cost V 0 bases and J 4 bases; bases outside gene matches: 6. CDR3 sequence: CASSYSLGQPYEQYF. The CDR3 nucleotides read TGTGCCAGCAGTTACTCTTTGGGACAGCCTTACGAGCAGTACTTC.

Only a few counts were recorded for this clonotype. The chain is built from TRBV5-1 and TRBJ1-4; possibly TRBD1 for D (6 bases). The germline gives CDR1 SGHRS, CDR2 YFSETQ. The CDR3 is 15 residues long. V gave up 1 base and J gave up 6 bases, with 13 bases separating them. CDR3: CASSLFGGRDEKLFF. CDR3 in DNA: TGCGCCAGCAGCTTGTTCGGGGGGCGCGATGAAAAACTGTTTTTT.

A note on this clonotype: Relative to the germline gene, one junction end is altered; a read error may explain this. The gene calls are TRBV27 and TRBJ1-5; weak D call: TRBD1 (6 bases). Germline CDR1 is MNHEY and CDR2 is SMNVEV (reference sequence). This CDR3 has 14 amino acids. The CDR3 loop is CAGSGGGSNQPQHF. The CDR3 DNA is TGTGCCGGCAGCGGAGGGGGAAGCAATCAGCCCCAGCATTTT.

The chain is built from TRBV10-3 and TRBJ2-7, with a tentative D call TRBD2 (5 bases). The CDR3 runs to 11 residues. Germline lookup yields CDR1 ENHRY and CDR2 SYGVKD. The CDR3, as DNA: TGTGTCACATCCGAAACGGGATCCCAGTACTTC. It encodes CVTSETGSQYF.

The chain couples TRBV7-9 to TRBJ1-6; D is unresolved. Germline V gene lookup returns CDR1 SEHNR and CDR2 FQNEAQ (reference sequence). The V gene lost 2 bases and the J gene lost 8 bases, with 10 bases spanning the gap. The CDR3 totals 14 residues. The CDR3 sequence: CASSLSAGYSPLHF. The CDR3 coding sequence is TGTGCCAGCAGCTTATCCGCAGGTTATTCACCCCTCCACTTT.

V usage is TRBV21-1 and J usage is TRBJ2-5; the table calls TRBD1, which could not be checked here. TRBV21-1 is assigned pseudogene status. The CDR3 is made up of 14 amino acids. The CDR3 nucleotides read TGTGCCAGCAGCATACGACAGGTCTGGTACGTTCGGTACTTC. Protein product: CASSIRQVWYVRYF.

This clonotype was recorded many times. The V call is TRBV30, the J call TRBJ1-5; possibly TRBD1 for D (5 bases). Germline values: CDR1 GTSNPN, CDR2 SVGIG (reference sequence). The CDR3 loop spans 13 amino acids. Trimming cost V 5 bases and J 2 bases, with 10 bases left between them. The CDR3 DNA follows: TGTGCCTGGGCCAGGGACGGCAATCAGCCCCAGCATTTT. It is translated as CAWARDGNQPQHF.

This chain links TRBV6-5 with TRBJ1-1; D gene uncertain. The germline V and J ends were trimmed by 6 bases and 6 bases, with 17 bases remaining between them. CDR1 and CDR2 from the germline V gene are MNHEY and SVGAGI. There are 14 residues in the CDR3. The CDR3 DNA reads as TGTGCCAGCAGCACCACCGTAGGAATCGCTGAAGCTTTCTTT. Its translation is CASSTTVGIAEAFF.

This clonotype appeared once. V and J are TRBV2 and TRBJ1-1; no reliable D call. The germline V and J ends were trimmed by 7 bases and 0 bases, with 15 bases remaining between them. The germline V gene has CDR1 SNHLY and CDR2 FYNNEI. The CDR3 loop spans 15 amino acids. This chain's CDR3 is CASNRVFNLNTEAFF. CDR3 DNA: TGTGCCAGCAATCGGGTGTTTAACCTGAACACTGAAGCTTTCTTT. Supplemented by reference TRBV2 and TRBJ1-1, the full variable domain reads EPEVTQTPSHQVTQMGQEVILRCVPISNHLYFYWYRQILGQKVEFLVSFYNNEISEKSEIFDDQFSVERPDGSNFTLKIRSTKLEDSAMYFCASNRVFNLNTEAFFGQGTRLTVV.

This rearrangement joins TRBV18 to TRBJ2-1; D remains unclear. The CDR3 spans 12 residues. Trimming pared 3 bases from V and 6 bases from J, leaving 6 bases between. The V gene's germline CDR1 is KGHSH and CDR2 LQKENI. CDR3 region: CASSPASNEQFF. The CDR3 coding sequence is TGTGCCAGCTCACCGGCTTCCAATGAGCAGTTCTTC.